Listed below are T cell receptor beta chains from one sample, sequenced in a study of OX40 agonist ivuxolimab in advanced cancers. Generated by immunoSEQ multiplex PCR, the TCRdb table keeps only in-frame clones and is missing some. The sample lists about 77,000 clones, about 94% occurring once. The sample consisted of CD4+ or CD8+ T cells sorted from blood, taken in a trial of the OX40 agonist ivuxolimab. The source of these receptors is an adult with an advanced solid tumor such as melanoma, head and neck, liver or kidney cancer. Both conserved end residues are part of each CDR3. The order of the fields is clone size, V gene, J gene, D gene, CDR3 protein, CDR3 DNA. The D gene is left open where the match is weak. Rows may omit the clone size; those that give it use once, few, many or a size class.

clone_size: NA
v_call: TRBV7-9
j_call: TRBJ1-2
d_call: NA
cdr3_aa: CASSISGTDLNYGYTF
cdr3_nt: TGTGCCAGCAGCATATCCGGGACTGACTTAAACTATGGCTACACCTTC

clone_size: NA
v_call: TRBV7-7
j_call: TRBJ1-1
d_call: NA
cdr3_aa: CASSPWEGAEAFF
cdr3_nt: TGTGCCAGCAGCCCTTGGGAGGGGGCTGAAGCTTTCTTT

clone_size: NA
v_call: TRBV7-9
j_call: TRBJ2-1
d_call: NA
cdr3_aa: CASSAGSPSLSEQFF
cdr3_nt: TGTGCCAGCAGCGCAGGGTCCCCAAGCCTTAGTGAGCAGTTCTTC

clone_size: NA
v_call: TRBV5-1
j_call: TRBJ2-1
d_call: NA
cdr3_aa: CASSLHGSYNEQFF
cdr3_nt: TGCGCCAGCAGCCTACACGGATCCTACAATGAGCAGTTCTTC

clone_size: NA
v_call: TRBV6-5
j_call: TRBJ1-1
d_call: NA
cdr3_aa: CASSYSYGDTEAFF
cdr3_nt: TGTGCCAGCAGTTATTCTTATGGGGACACTGAAGCTTTCTTT

clone_size: NA
v_call: TRBV7-6
j_call: TRBJ2-3
d_call: NA
cdr3_aa: CASSLGTDTQYF
cdr3_nt: TGTGCCAGCAGCTTAGGGACAGATACGCAGTATTTT

clone_size: NA
v_call: TRBV19
j_call: TRBJ1-5
d_call: TRBD1
cdr3_aa: CASSIDPLIRGGNQPQHF
cdr3_nt: TGTGCCAGTAGTATAGATCCCTTAATCAGGGGGGGCAATCAGCCCCAGCATTTT

clone_size: NA
v_call: TRBV6-6
j_call: TRBJ2-7
d_call: NA
cdr3_aa: CASSYSAREQYF
cdr3_nt: TGTGCCAGCAGTTACAGCGCCCGCGAGCAGTACTTC

clone_size: once
v_call: TRBV7-9
j_call: TRBJ2-5
d_call: NA
cdr3_aa: CASSTAGTPVEAQYF
cdr3_nt: TGTGCCAGCAGCACCGCCGGGACACCGGTGGAGGCCCAGTACTTC

clone_size: NA
v_call: TRBV2
j_call: TRBJ2-3
d_call: NA
cdr3_aa: CASLGLWGADTQYF
cdr3_nt: TGTGCCAGCCTCGGCCTATGGGGGGCAGATACGCAGTATTTT

clone_size: NA
v_call: TRBV27
j_call: TRBJ2-5
d_call: TRBD2
cdr3_aa: CASSNGGETQYF
cdr3_nt: TGTGCCAGCTCAAACGGGGGGGAGACCCAGTACTTC

clone_size: NA
v_call: TRBV6-6
j_call: TRBJ2-1
d_call: NA
cdr3_aa: CASSSGTSKGNEQFF
cdr3_nt: TGTGCCAGCAGCTCCGGAACTTCCAAGGGCAATGAGCAGTTCTTC

clone_size: NA
v_call: TRBV15
j_call: TRBJ2-2
d_call: NA
cdr3_aa: CATSRDVGDPNTGELFF
cdr3_nt: TGTGCCACCAGCAGAGATGTCGGGGATCCTAACACCGGGGAGCTGTTTTTT

clone_size: NA
v_call: TRBV19
j_call: TRBJ2-1
d_call: NA
cdr3_aa: CASSTWTDEQFF
cdr3_nt: TGTGCCAGTAGTACCTGGACGGATGAGCAGTTCTTC

clone_size: NA
v_call: TRBV6-5
j_call: TRBJ1-5
d_call: NA
cdr3_aa: CASSYEDSNQPQHF
cdr3_nt: TGTGCCAGCAGTTACGAGGATAGCAATCAGCCCCAGCATTTT

clone_size: few
v_call: TRBV7-9
j_call: TRBJ1-1
d_call: NA
cdr3_aa: CASSLGGYDTEAFF
cdr3_nt: TGTGCCAGCAGCTTAGGGGGCTATGACACTGAAGCTTTCTTT

clone_size: NA
v_call: TRBV5-4
j_call: TRBJ2-7
d_call: TRBD1
cdr3_aa: CASSLAGGPYEQYF
cdr3_nt: TGTGCCAGCAGCTTGGCAGGGGGACCCTACGAGCAGTACTTC